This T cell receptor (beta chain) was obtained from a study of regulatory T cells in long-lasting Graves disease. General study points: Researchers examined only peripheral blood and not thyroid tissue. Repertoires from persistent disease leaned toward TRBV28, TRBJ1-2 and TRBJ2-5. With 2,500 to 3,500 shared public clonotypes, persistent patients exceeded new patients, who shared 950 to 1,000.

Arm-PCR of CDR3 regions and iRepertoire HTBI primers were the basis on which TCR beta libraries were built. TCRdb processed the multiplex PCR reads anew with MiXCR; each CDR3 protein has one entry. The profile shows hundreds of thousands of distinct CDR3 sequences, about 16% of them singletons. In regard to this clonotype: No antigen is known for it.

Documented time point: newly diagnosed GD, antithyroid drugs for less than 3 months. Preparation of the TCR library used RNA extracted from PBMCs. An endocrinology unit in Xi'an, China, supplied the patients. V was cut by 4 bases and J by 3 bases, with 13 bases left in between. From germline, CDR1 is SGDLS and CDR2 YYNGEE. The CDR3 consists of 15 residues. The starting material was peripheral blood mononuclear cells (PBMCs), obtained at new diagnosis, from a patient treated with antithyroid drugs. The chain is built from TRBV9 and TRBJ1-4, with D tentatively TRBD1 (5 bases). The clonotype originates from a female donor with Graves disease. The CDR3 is CASSPGGGANEKLFF. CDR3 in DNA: TGTGCCAGCAGCCCGGGCGGGGGTGCTAATGAAAAACTGTTTTTT.